The entry below describes one T cell receptor (beta chain). Germline-derived CDR1 and CDR2 are SQVTM and ANQGSEA. This CDR3 contains 14 residues. The junction had 5 bases not matched to a gene; V was cut back by 3 bases and J by 8 bases. The data are from a study of blood T cell repertoires in COVID-19. Across the whole study: Material from acute and convalescent COVID-19 was sourced from the United States, Italy and Spain.

TCRdb keeps only in-frame clones here, not all; method: immunoSEQ multiplex PCR. The sample records fewer than 300,000 clones, approximately 77% being singletons. The receptor was derived from a young woman with acute or convalescent COVID-19. The specimen sequenced was peripheral blood. The rearrangement joins TRBV29-1 to TRBJ1-6, with 9 bases matching TRBD1. The CDR3 sequence is CSVERDREDSPLHF. The CDR3 DNA reads as TGCAGCGTTGAGCGGGACAGGGAGGATTCACCCCTCCACTTT. Supplemented by reference TRBV29-1 and TRBJ1-6, the full variable domain reads SAVISQKPSRDICQRGTSLTIQCQVDSQVTMMFWYRQQPGQSLTLIATANQGSEATYESGFVIDKFPISRPNLTFSTLTVSNMSPEDSSIYLCSVERDREDSPLHFGNGTRLTVT.